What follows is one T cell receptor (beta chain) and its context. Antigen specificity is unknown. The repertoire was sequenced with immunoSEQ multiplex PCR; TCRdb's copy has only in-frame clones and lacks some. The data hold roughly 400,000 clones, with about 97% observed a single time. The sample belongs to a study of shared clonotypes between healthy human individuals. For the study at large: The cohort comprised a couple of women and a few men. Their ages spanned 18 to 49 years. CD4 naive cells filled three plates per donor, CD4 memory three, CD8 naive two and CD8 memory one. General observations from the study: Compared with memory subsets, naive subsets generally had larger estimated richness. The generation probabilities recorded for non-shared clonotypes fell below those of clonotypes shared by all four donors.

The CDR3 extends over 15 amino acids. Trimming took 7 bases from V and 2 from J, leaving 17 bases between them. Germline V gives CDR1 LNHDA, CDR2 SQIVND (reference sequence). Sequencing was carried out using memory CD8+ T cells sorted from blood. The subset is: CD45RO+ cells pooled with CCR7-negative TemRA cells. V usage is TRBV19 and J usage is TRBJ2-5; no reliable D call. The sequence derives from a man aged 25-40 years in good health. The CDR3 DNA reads TGTGCCAGTACTAAGGAGCAATCTCTTCAAGAGACCCAGTACTTC. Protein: CASTKEQSLQETQYF.